This TCR beta chain was identified during a study of OX40 agonist ivuxolimab in advanced cancers. Overall study context: Males comprised around four fifths of the group, whose mean age was approximately 60 years (range 23 to 79).

Here immunoSEQ multiplex PCR was the method, and the copy in TCRdb shows in-frame clones only, minus some. Found here are approximately 37,000 clones, 65% to 80% of them singletons; the top ten hold about a fifth. CDR3 length: 15 amino acids. V was shortened by 4 bases and J by 1 base, with 13 bases between the two germline ends. Germline V lookup: CDR1 MNHNS, CDR2 SASEGT. Prior autoimmune disease or systemic immunosuppression barred patients. The timepoints at which blood was sampled were baseline, cycle 4 day 1, and cycle 7 day 1. The chain links TRBV6-1 to TRBJ1-1; D might be TRBD1 (6 bases). Material: CD4+ or CD8+ T cells sorted from blood, obtained in a trial of the OX40 agonist ivuxolimab. The clonotype comes from an adult with an advanced solid tumor such as melanoma, head and neck, liver or kidney cancer. The CDR3 sequence is CASSALGQKNTEAFF. DNA of the CDR3: TGTGCCAGCAGTGCCCTCGGACAGAAGAACACTGAAGCTTTCTTT.